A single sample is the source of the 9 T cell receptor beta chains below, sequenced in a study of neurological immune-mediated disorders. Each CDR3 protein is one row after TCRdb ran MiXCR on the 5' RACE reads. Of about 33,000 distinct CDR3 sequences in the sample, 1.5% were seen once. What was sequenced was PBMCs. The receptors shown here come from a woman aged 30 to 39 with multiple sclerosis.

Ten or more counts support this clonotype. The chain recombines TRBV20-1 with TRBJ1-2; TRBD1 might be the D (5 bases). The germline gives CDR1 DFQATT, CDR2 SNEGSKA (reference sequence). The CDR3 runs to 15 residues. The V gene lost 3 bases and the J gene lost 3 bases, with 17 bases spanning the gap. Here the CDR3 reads CSASVSRDGYYGYTF. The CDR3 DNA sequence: TGCAGTGCTAGTGTAAGCCGGGACGGATACTATGGCTACACCTTC.

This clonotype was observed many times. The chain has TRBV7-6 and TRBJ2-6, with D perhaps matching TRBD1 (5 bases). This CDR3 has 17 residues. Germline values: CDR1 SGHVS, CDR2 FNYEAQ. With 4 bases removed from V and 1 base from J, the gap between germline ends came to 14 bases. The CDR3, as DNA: TGTGCCAGCAGCTCAAGAGGACACCAATCTGGGGCCAACGTCCTGACTTTC. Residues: CASSSRGHQSGANVLTF.

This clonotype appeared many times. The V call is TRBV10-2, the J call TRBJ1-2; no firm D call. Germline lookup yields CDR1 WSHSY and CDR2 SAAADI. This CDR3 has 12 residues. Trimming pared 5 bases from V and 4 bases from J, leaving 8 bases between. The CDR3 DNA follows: TGCGCCAGCAGTAGCACAGTCTATGGCTACACCTTC. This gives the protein CASSSTVYGYTF.

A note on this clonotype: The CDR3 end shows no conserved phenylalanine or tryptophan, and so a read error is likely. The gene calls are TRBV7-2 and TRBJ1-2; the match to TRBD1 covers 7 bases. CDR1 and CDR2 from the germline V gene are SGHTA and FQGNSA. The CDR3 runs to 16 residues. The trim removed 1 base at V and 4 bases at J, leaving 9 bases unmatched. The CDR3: CASSLGPTGAGYGYTC. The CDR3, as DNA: TGTGCCAGCAGCTTAGGACCCACAGGGGCCGGCTATGGCTACACCTGC.

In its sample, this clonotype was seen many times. This CDR3 is CASYGTTNTGELFF. CDR3 coding DNA: TGTGCCAGTTACGGGACTACCAACACCGGGGAGCTGTTTTTT. The V call is TRBV7-2, the J call TRBJ2-2; 7 positions agree with TRBD2. The CDR3 covers 14 residues. Trimming took 9 bases from V and 2 from J; bases not matched to a gene: 6. Germline V lookup: CDR1 SGHTA, CDR2 FQGNSA.

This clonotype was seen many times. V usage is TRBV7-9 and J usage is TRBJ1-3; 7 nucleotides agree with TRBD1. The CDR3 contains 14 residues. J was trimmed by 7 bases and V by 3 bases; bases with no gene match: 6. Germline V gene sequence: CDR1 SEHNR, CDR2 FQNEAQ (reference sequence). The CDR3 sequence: CASSFDRATNTIYF. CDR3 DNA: TGTGCCAGCAGCTTCGACAGGGCCACGAACACCATATATTTT.

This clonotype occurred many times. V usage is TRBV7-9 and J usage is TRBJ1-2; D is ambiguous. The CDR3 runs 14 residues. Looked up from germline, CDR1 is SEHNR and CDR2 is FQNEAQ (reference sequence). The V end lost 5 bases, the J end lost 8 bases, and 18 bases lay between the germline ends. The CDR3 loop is CASSAATEYGGYTF. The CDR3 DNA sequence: TGTGCCAGCAGCGCAGCGACGGAGTATGGAGGCTACACCTTC.

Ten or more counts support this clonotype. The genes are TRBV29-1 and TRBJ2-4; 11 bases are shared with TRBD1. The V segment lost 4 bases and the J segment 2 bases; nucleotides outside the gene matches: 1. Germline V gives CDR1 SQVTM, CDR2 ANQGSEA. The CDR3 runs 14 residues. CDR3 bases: TGCAGCGTTGGGGACAGGGGGTCCAAAAACATTCAGTACTTC. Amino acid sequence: CSVGDRGSKNIQYF.

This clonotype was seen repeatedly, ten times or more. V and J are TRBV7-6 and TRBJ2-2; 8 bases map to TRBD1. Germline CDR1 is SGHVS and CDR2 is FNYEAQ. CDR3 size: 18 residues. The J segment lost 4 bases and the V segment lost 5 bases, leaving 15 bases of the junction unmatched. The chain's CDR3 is CASSPEVGRGRITGELFF. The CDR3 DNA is TGTGCCAGCAGCCCAGAAGTCGGCAGGGGGCGTATCACCGGGGAGCTGTTTTTT.